This TCR beta chain is from a study of beta chain features in type 1 diabetes. Study-wide points: Type 1 diabetes patients had TCRB CDR3s that were shorter (moderately but significantly so) in all four CD4+ subsets.

This clone was observed a handful of times. As yet, its antigen is unknown. Expressed TCRB transcripts were sequenced because the entire RNA isolate underwent reverse transcription. Using immunoSEQ multiplex PCR, the repertoire was profiled, and TCRdb retains in-frame clones only, with some absent. The sample records hundreds of thousands of clones, around an eighth being singletons. This clonotype was sampled from a man between 18 and 35 years old with type 1 diabetes. Sequenced: naive CD4+ T cells from blood.

CDR3 protein: CACSGANVLTF. Here the CDR3 DNA reads TGTGCTTGCTCTGGGGCCAACGTCCTGACTTTC. The chain carries TRBV28 and TRBJ2-6; D is undetermined. This CDR3 has 11 amino acids. Per germline, CDR1 MDHEN and CDR2 SYDVKM.